The 6 T cell receptor beta chains below all came from one sample that was sequenced in a study of T cell repertoires in cytomegalovirus infection. Their antigens are not known. TCRdb used MiXCR to reprocess the reads, holding one entry per CDR3 protein. The data hold more than 90,000 distinct CDR3 sequences, with roughly 9.1% observed a single time. Sequenced input: PBMCs, sequenced either directly or after in vitro stimulation (not recorded which). All receptors derive from a human donor in good health (CMV status not recorded). Some clones in this sample may be carry-over from other donors' samples.

This clonotype came up many times. The V call is TRBV6-1, the J call TRBJ2-7; maybe TRBD1 (6 bases). Germline-derived CDR1 and CDR2 are MNHNS and SASEGT. Trimming took off 0 bases at V and 2 bases at J, with 20 bases between the two ends. CDR3 length: 18 residues. CDR3 DNA: TGTGCCAGCAGTGAAGCGTGGACAGCTACTTTCATGACCTACGAGCAGTACGTC. Residues: CASSEAWTATFMTYEQYV.

This clonotype appeared many times. V gene TRBV7-2 combines with J gene TRBJ1-2; D remains unclear. V dropped 3 bases and J dropped 5 bases, with 10 bases sitting between them. Germline V gene sequence: CDR1 SGHTA, CDR2 FQGNSA. This CDR3 has 13 residues. The CDR3 loop is CASSFQESYGYTF. In nucleotides, the CDR3 is TGTGCCAGCAGCTTTCAGGAGTCTTATGGCTACACCTTC.

This clonotype was seen more than once but under ten times. The chain links TRBV5-4 to TRBJ1-2; 8 bases map to TRBD1. The germline gives CDR1 SGHNT, CDR2 YYREEE (reference sequence). CDR3 length: 16 amino acids. V dropped 4 bases and J dropped 4; count of bases not matched to a gene: 12. CDR3 DNA sequence: TGTGCCAGCAGCAAAAAGACAGGGGCCGACTTCTATGGCTACACCTTC. This sequence encodes CASSKKTGADFYGYTF.

This clonotype has a count of ten or more. This chain connects TRBV7-2 to TRBJ2-5; TRBD1 matches 8 bases. V gave up 2 bases and J gave up 5 bases; unmatched junction bases: 1. The CDR3 is 13 residues long. Germline CDR1 SGHTA, CDR2 FQGNSA. The CDR3 DNA sequence: TGTGCCAGCAGCTTAAACAGGGGGGAGACCCAGTACTTC. Its translation is CASSLNRGETQYF.

This clonotype was detected ten times or more. This chain uses TRBV7-2 with TRBJ2-3; no reliable D call. Germline values: CDR1 SGHTA, CDR2 FQGNSA. With 1 base removed from V and 1 base from J, the gap between germline ends came to 6 bases. The CDR3 sequence is 14 residues long. The CDR3 nucleotides read TGTGCCAGCAGCTTAGTCCAGGGCACAGATACGCAGTATTTT. It specifies CASSLVQGTDTQYF.

This clonotype appeared many times. The rearrangement joins TRBV7-2 to TRBJ1-4; 7 bases fit TRBD1. The CDR3 covers 16 residues. V was pared by 6 bases and J by 10 bases, with 17 bases of the junction left unmatched. Germline-derived CDR1 and CDR2 are SGHTA and FQGNSA. The CDR3 sequence: CASRRRDDRAVSKLFF. The DNA for the CDR3 is TGTGCCAGCAGACGGAGAGATGACAGGGCTGTGTCAAAACTGTTTTTT.